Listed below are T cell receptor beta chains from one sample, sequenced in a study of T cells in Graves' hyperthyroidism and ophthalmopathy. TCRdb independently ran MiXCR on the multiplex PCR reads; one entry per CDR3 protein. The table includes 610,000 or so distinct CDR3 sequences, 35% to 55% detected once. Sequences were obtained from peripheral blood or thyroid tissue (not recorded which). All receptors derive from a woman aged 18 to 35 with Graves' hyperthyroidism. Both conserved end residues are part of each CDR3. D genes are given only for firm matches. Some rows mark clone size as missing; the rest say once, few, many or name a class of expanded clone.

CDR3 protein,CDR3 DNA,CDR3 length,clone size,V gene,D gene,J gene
CSARPGLAPTDTQYF,TGCAGTGCTAGACCGGGACTAGCGCCCACAGATACGCAGTATTTT,15,NA,TRBV20-1,TRBD2,TRBJ2-3
CASQTGANTGELFF,TGTGCCAGCCAGACCGGAGCGAACACCGGGGAGCTGTTTTTT,14,many,TRBV2,NA,TRBJ2-2
CASSSGPGETQYF,TGTGCCAGCAGTTCGGGCCCCGGGGAGACCCAGTACTTC,13,many,TRBV12-3/TRBV12-4,NA,TRBJ2-5
CASSYLGHLSEPLHF,TGTGCCAGCAGTTACCTGGGACACCTCAGTGAACCCCTCCACTTT,15,many,TRBV6-6,NA,TRBJ1-6
CSVDAVSGRGTDTQYF,TGCAGCGTTGATGCGGTTAGCGGGAGAGGGACAGATACGCAGTATTTT,16,many,TRBV29-1,TRBD2,TRBJ2-3
CSARVPSQAEEQYF,TGCAGTGCTAGAGTACCCTCCCAGGCTGAGGAGCAGTACTTC,14,NA,TRBV20-1,NA,TRBJ2-7
CAIAGGGYNQPQHF,TGTGCCATAGCGGGAGGTGGCTACAATCAGCCCCAGCATTTT,14,NA,TRBV2,NA,TRBJ1-5
CSASDGRSYEQYF,TGCAGTGCTAGTGACGGGAGATCCTACGAGCAGTACTTC,13,NA,TRBV20-1,NA,TRBJ2-7
CASSQGGQDTHSNQPQHF,TGTGCCAGCAGCCAGGGGGGACAGGACACCCATAGCAATCAGCCCCAGCATTTT,18,once,TRBV7-2,TRBD1,TRBJ1-5
CASSQEFTDTQYF,TGTGCCAGCAGCCAGGAATTCACAGATACGCAGTATTTT,13,NA,TRBV7-6,NA,TRBJ2-3
CASRTGDEGQPQHF,TGTGCCAGCAGGACAGGGGATGAGGGTCAGCCCCAGCATTTT,14,NA,TRBV7-9,TRBD1,TRBJ1-5
CATSRLGPHQPQHF,TGTGCCACCAGCAGGCTAGGACCCCATCAGCCCCAGCATTTT,14,many,TRBV15,NA,TRBJ1-5
CARTTSGRSYEQYF,TGTGCCAGGACCACTAGCGGGAGGTCCTACGAGCAGTACTTC,14,NA,TRBV2,TRBD2,TRBJ2-7
CASSQTRDSNTGELFF,TGTGCCAGCAGCCAGACCCGGGACAGCAACACCGGGGAGCTGTTTTTT,16,NA,TRBV7-9,TRBD1,TRBJ2-2
CASSELVLDYGYTF,TGTGCCAGCAGTGAACTCGTTCTCGACTATGGCTACACCTTC,14,NA,TRBV6-1,NA,TRBJ1-2
CASSLRRSSGNTIYF,TGTGCCAGCAGCTTAAGACGGTCCTCTGGAAACACCATATATTTT,15,many,TRBV11-2,NA,TRBJ1-3
CASSLKGGPETQYF,TGTGCCAGCAGCTTAAAGGGCGGCCCCGAGACCCAGTACTTC,14,once,TRBV7-9,NA,TRBJ2-5
CASLRWGAGQPQHF,TGTGCCAGCCTCCGATGGGGGGCAGGTCAGCCCCAGCATTTT,14,many,TRBV28,NA,TRBJ1-5
CAWISGGPSTGELFF,TGTGCCTGGATCTCGGGGGGGCCGAGCACCGGGGAGCTGTTTTTT,15,NA,TRBV30,TRBD2,TRBJ2-2
CASSLIASEATEAFF,TGTGCCAGCTCACTCATCGCGAGTGAGGCCACTGAAGCTTTCTTT,15,NA,TRBV18,NA,TRBJ1-1
CASSTGVEQPQHF,TGTGCCAGCAGTACAGGGGTTGAGCAGCCCCAGCATTTT,13,NA,TRBV7-9,TRBD1,TRBJ1-5
CASSVSQGGYETQYF,TGTGCCAGCAGTGTTTCTCAGGGAGGTTACGAGACCCAGTACTTC,15,NA,TRBV6-1,NA,TRBJ2-5
CSVVGGGVGTEAFF,TGCAGCGTCGTGGGAGGAGGGGTCGGCACTGAAGCTTTCTTT,14,NA,TRBV29-1,NA,TRBJ1-1
CASSTPFYEQYF,TGTGCCAGTAGCACCCCTTTCTACGAGCAGTACTTC,12,many,TRBV19,NA,TRBJ2-7
CASSKGLAGGYYTGELFF,TGTGCCAGCAGCAAAGGACTAGCGGGAGGGTATTACACCGGGGAGCTGTTTTTT,18,NA,TRBV28,TRBD2,TRBJ2-2
CASSQRGSQGGIGLNEKLFF,TGCGCCAGCAGCCAAAGGGGCAGTCAGGGGGGGATCGGCCTGAATGAAAAACTGTTTTTT,20,few,TRBV4-3,TRBD1,TRBJ1-4
CASSTLAGGPSYEQYF,TGTGCCAGCAGCACCTTAGCGGGAGGGCCTTCCTACGAGCAGTACTTC,16,NA,TRBV11-2,TRBD2,TRBJ2-7
CASTPISVTDTQYF,TGTGCCAGCACCCCCATCTCGGTGACAGATACGCAGTATTTT,14,NA,TRBV12-3/TRBV12-4,NA,TRBJ2-3
CAISESPSRPQYF,TGTGCCATCAGTGAGTCCCCCTCGCGGCCCCAGTACTTC,13,NA,TRBV10-3,NA,TRBJ2-5
CASIYGGTQYF,TGTGCCAGTATCTATGGTGGTACGCAGTATTTT,11,NA,TRBV19,NA,TRBJ2-3
CSATGTSSTNEKLFF,TGCAGTGCTACCGGGACATCATCAACTAATGAAAAACTGTTTTTT,15,NA,TRBV20-1,NA,TRBJ1-4